The rows below give T cell receptor beta chains drawn from one sample of a study of cytomegalovirus exposure and HLA in healthy donors. Data came from immunoSEQ multiplex PCR; TCRdb stores just in-frame clones and leaves some out. The sample lists tens of thousands of clones, about 77% occurring once. The sequencing input was PBMCs. The origin of the receptors is a man in his 60s in good health and CMV-seronegative. Both conserved end residues are part of each CDR3. A D gene is named only where the DNA matches it firmly. Size is omitted from some rows. Given values are once, few, many or a class for expanded clones.

len,d_gene,j_gene,v_gene,abundance,CDR3nt,CDR3aa
15,-,TRBJ2-3,TRBV6-1,once,TGTGCCAGCAATAGGGGGTTTGCCGCGGCAGATACGCAGTATTTT,CASNRGFAAADTQYF
15,-,TRBJ1-2,TRBV30,-,TGTGCCTGGAGCCACGGGGGGCAGGAGGACTATGGCTACACCTTC,CAWSHGGQEDYGYTF
16,TRBD1,TRBJ1-5,TRBV5-1,-,TGCGCCAGCAGCTTGGGGGGACAGACGAGCAATCAGCCCCAGCATTTT,CASSLGGQTSNQPQHF
18,TRBD2,TRBJ2-3,TRBV30,few,TGTGCCTGGAGTCGGTCCGGACTAGCGGGGACGAGTGGAGATACGCAGTATTTT,CAWSRSGLAGTSGDTQYF
11,-,TRBJ2-7,TRBV5-6,once,TGTGCCAGCCGTCGTTCCTACGAGCAGTACTTC,CASRRSYEQYF
15,-,TRBJ1-5,TRBV6-1,few,TGTGCCAGCAGGCGGGGAACAGCCTTAAATCAGCCCCAGCATTTT,CASRRGTALNQPQHF
15,-,TRBJ2-7,TRBV2,-,TGTGCCAGCAACCCGGACAGCTTGGGGCCCTACGAGCAGTACTTC,CASNPDSLGPYEQYF
13,TRBD2,TRBJ2-1,TRBV29-1,-,TGCAGCGTTAACCGACTAGCGGGGGGCCCAGAGTTCTTC,CSVNRLAGGPEFF
13,TRBD2,TRBJ2-7,TRBV7-6,few,TGTGCCAGCAGCTTAGATCCGGGACTAGCGGTGTACTTC,CASSLDPGLAVYF
12,-,TRBJ1-2,TRBV11-1,-,TGTGCCAGCAGCCTCCGGGACATCCGCTACACCTTC,CASSLRDIRYTF
16,TRBD1,TRBJ2-1,TRBV9,-,TGTGCCAGCAGCGGAACAACCGGGACAGATTACAATGAGCAGTTCTTC,CASSGTTGTDYNEQFF
14,TRBD1,TRBJ2-7,TRBV29-1,-,TGCAGCGTTCTACCGGACAGGGTGACGGGGGAGCAGTACTTC,CSVLPDRVTGEQYF
14,TRBD1,TRBJ2-5,TRBV30,-,TGTGCCTGGAGTCCAGACAGGGCCCAAGAGACCCAGTACTTC,CAWSPDRAQETQYF
16,TRBD2,TRBJ2-5,TRBV7-9,-,TGTTCCAGCAGCTTAGGGGGTAGCGGGGCGCAAGAGACCCAGTACTTC,CSSSLGGSGAQETQYF
11,-,TRBJ2-2,TRBV6-5,-,TGTGCCAGCAGTTACCTTGGGGAGCTGTTTTTT,CASSYLGELFF
13,-,TRBJ1-1,TRBV6-1,-,TGTGCCAGCACCCCGATAGCTGCAGGGGACGCTTTCTTT,CASTPIAAGDAFF
18,TRBD2,TRBJ2-3,TRBV12-5,-,TGTGCTAGTGGCACCTATCGGACTAGCGGGTATATCACAGATACGCAGTATTTT,CASGTYRTSGYITDTQYF
15,-,TRBJ2-7,TRBV11-2,-,TGTGCCAGCAGCCGCCCCGACAGGCCCGTCTACGAGCAGTACTTC,CASSRPDRPVYEQYF
14,-,TRBJ1-4,TRBV27,-,TGTGCCAGCAGTCCCTATGCAACTAATGAAAAACTGTTTTTT,CASSPYATNEKLFF
14,TRBD2,TRBJ2-1,TRBV30,few,TGTGCCCGGGATGTGGGGGGGGGCTACAATGAGCAGTTCTTC,CARDVGGGYNEQFF
17,TRBD2,TRBJ2-1,TRBV5-4,-,TGTGCCAGCAGCCCCACTCCTAGCGGGTACTCCTACAATGAGCAGTTCTTC,CASSPTPSGYSYNEQFF
15,-,TRBJ2-5,TRBV5-4,-,TGTGCCAGCAGCTTTAAAACTGGCGGTGAGGAGACCCAGTACTTC,CASSFKTGGEETQYF
14,-,TRBJ1-1,TRBV5-6,-,TGTGCCAGCACCCCAGGGCGATTGGACACTGAAGCTTTCTTT,CASTPGRLDTEAFF
13,-,TRBJ1-1,TRBV7-2,-,TGTGCCAGCAGCTTCGGGGGGAACACTGAAGCTTTCTTT,CASSFGGNTEAFF
13,TRBD2,TRBJ2-7,TRBV19,-,TGTGCCAGTACCGCCGGGGGGGTCTACGAGCAGTACTTC,CASTAGGVYEQYF